These 25 T cell receptor beta chains share one sample of origin, sequenced in a study of blood T cell repertoires in COVID-19. TCRdb keeps only in-frame clones here, not all; method: immunoSEQ multiplex PCR. The top ten hold roughly 19% of the sample, which has fewer than 200,000 clones, about four fifths seen once. The sequenced sample consisted of peripheral blood. The receptors originated from a woman aged 70-85 years who had recovered from COVID-19.

The rearrangement joins TRBV10-3 to TRBJ2-2; the match to TRBD2 covers 8 bases. V was clipped by 6 bases and J by 7 bases; unmatched bases: 10. The CDR3 runs 15 residues. In germline, CDR1 is ENHRY, CDR2 SYGVKD. CDR3 DNA: TGTGCCATCAGATCCGCTAGCGGGCGTGGCGGGGAGCTGTTTTTT. It encodes CAIRSASGRGGELFF.

This sequence joins TRBV7-8 and TRBJ1-6, with D possibly being TRBD1 (5 bases). Germline V gene lookup returns CDR1 SGHVS and CDR2 FQNEAQ. V lost 1 base to trimming and J lost 5 bases, with 12 bases between them. The CDR3 extends over 16 amino acids. CDR3 amino acids: CASSLVGGGDNSPLHF. The CDR3 DNA sequence: TGTGCCAGCAGCTTAGTGGGGGGAGGTGATAATTCACCCCTCCACTTT.

V is TRBV7-2 and J is TRBJ1-3; D possibly corresponds to TRBD1 (5 bases). The CDR3 has 13 amino acids. From germline, CDR1 is SGHTA and CDR2 FQGNSA. Trimming took off 5 bases at V and 7 bases at J, with 12 bases between the two ends. CDR3 loop: CASSRYQGNTIYF. CDR3 DNA sequence: TGTGCCAGCAGCCGGTACCAGGGTAACACCATATATTTT. The full variable domain, rest sourced from reference TRBV7-2 and TRBJ1-3, is GAGVSQSPSNKVTEKGKDVELRCDPISGHTALYWYRQSLGQGLEFLIYFQGNSAPDKSGLPSDRFSAERTGGSVSTLTIQRTQQEDSAVYLCASSRYQGNTIYFGEGSWLTVV.

This clone was seen a single time. The chain couples TRBV4-1 to TRBJ2-5; TRBD2 matches at 15 bases. CDR1 and CDR2 (germline): MGHRA, YSYEKL. The CDR3 consists of 17 residues. V was pared by 0 bases and J by 4 bases, with 3 bases of the junction left unmatched. The CDR3 sequence: CASSQERTSGGAETQYF. CDR3 nucleotides: TGCGCCAGCAGCCAAGAAAGGACTAGCGGGGGGGCAGAGACCCAGTACTTC.

A note on this clone: Without the conserved terminal phenylalanine or tryptophan, this CDR3 likely stems from a read error. The chain carries TRBV28 and TRBJ1-1; maybe TRBD1 (5 bases). The V and J ends lost 6 bases and 4 bases respectively, with 18 bases between them. This CDR3 is 15 amino acids long. Germline CDR1 and CDR2: MDHEN and SYDVKM. DNA for the CDR3: TGTGCCAGCAGCCCCGCGGGGCCGGGTGGCACTGAAGCTTTCCTT. It specifies CASSPAGPGGTEAFL.

The genes are TRBV3-1 (or the pseudogene TRBV3-2) and TRBJ1-1; D may be TRBD1 (6 bases). The CDR3 extends over 13 amino acids. Between the trimmed V and J ends, which lost 4 bases and 1 base, there was a span of 7 bases. Germline values: CDR1 LGHDT, CDR2 YNNKEL (reference sequence). CDR3: CASSRQANTEAFF. CDR3 bases: TGTGCCAGCAGCCGACAGGCGAACACTGAAGCTTTCTTT.

The chain uses TRBV9 and TRBJ2-7, with 7 bases matching TRBD1. V dropped 3 bases and J dropped 4; count of bases not matched to a gene: 4. Germline CDR1 and CDR2: SGDLS and YYNGEE. CDR3 size: 13 residues. The CDR3 region has the DNA TGTGCCAGCAGCGAGGGGGCTGGGTACGAGCAGTACTTC. Amino acid sequence: CASSEGAGYEQYF. The full variable domain, in which reference TRBV9 and TRBJ2-7 provide the parts outside the CDR3, is DSGVTQTPKHLITATGQRVTLRCSPRSGDLSVYWYQQSLDQGLQFLIQYYNGEERAKGNILERFSAQQFPDLHSELNLSSLELGDSALYFCASSEGAGYEQYFGPGTRLTVT.

The chain recombines TRBV2 with TRBJ2-7, with D hard to call. The CDR3 has 13 residues. CDR1 is SNHLY, CDR2 FYNNEI, per germline. V was clipped by 5 bases and J by 1 base, with 9 bases between them. CDR3 loop: CASSKTVSYEQYF. The CDR3 DNA follows: TGTGCCAGCAGTAAAACAGTTTCCTACGAGCAGTACTTC.

The rearrangement links TRBV7-9 to TRBJ1-4; D may be TRBD1 (5 bases). Germline CDR1 and CDR2: SEHNR and FQNEAQ (reference sequence). Trimming took 5 bases from V and 7 from J, leaving 17 bases between them. The CDR3 runs to 15 residues. The chain's CDR3 is CASSPPGSPGEKLFF. CDR3 sequence (DNA): TGTGCCAGCAGCCCTCCAGGGTCTCCCGGTGAAAAACTGTTTTTT.

The J gene is TRBJ2-7, the V gene TRBV7-9, with TRBD1 matching over 7 bases. With V trimmed by 3 bases and J by 2 bases, 7 bases remained unmatched. Germline V lookup: CDR1 SEHNR, CDR2 FQNEAQ (reference sequence). The CDR3 consists of 15 residues. CDR3 in DNA: TGTGCCAGCAGCTTTTACGGGACAGATACCTACGAGCAGTACTTC. This translates into CASSFYGTDTYEQYF.

The chain uses TRBV10-3 and TRBJ2-5; 9 bases agree with TRBD2. Germline V gene data show CDR1 as ENHRY and CDR2 as SYGVKD. The CDR3 sequence is 14 residues long. V lost 4 bases, J lost 5 bases, and 5 bases stayed unmatched. The CDR3 here is CAISVGSGSETQYF. CDR3 in DNA: TGTGCCATCAGTGTCGGTAGCGGGAGTGAGACCCAGTACTTC.

The V gene is TRBV10-3, the J gene TRBJ2-7, with unresolved D. V gave up 4 bases and J gave up 2 bases, with 15 bases separating them. The CDR3 has 15 residues. In germline, CDR1 is ENHRY, CDR2 SYGVKD. The CDR3, as DNA: TGTGCCATCAGTGTCCGTACAGCCGGCCCCTACGAGCAGTACTTC. Residues: CAISVRTAGPYEQYF.

The genes are TRBV3-1 (or the pseudogene TRBV3-2) and TRBJ2-2; maybe TRBD2 (6 bases). Trimming removed 4 bases from V and 0 bases from J, with 12 bases in between. The CDR3 length is 16 residues. Germline values: CDR1 LGHDT, CDR2 YNNKEL (reference sequence). Here the CDR3 reads CASSRRDGSNTGELFF. DNA for the CDR3: TGTGCCAGCAGCCGGCGGGACGGCTCGAACACCGGGGAGCTGTTTTTT.

The chain employs TRBV6-5 and TRBJ1-1; 8 bases fit TRBD1. The germline V gene has CDR1 MNHEY and CDR2 SVGAGI. The CDR3 sequence is 12 residues long. With V trimmed by 7 bases and J by 4 bases, 2 bases remained unmatched. CDR3 protein: CASTGGRTEAFF. The CDR3, as DNA: TGTGCCAGCACAGGGGGCCGCACTGAAGCTTTCTTT.

V gene TRBV18 combines with J gene TRBJ2-4; 10 positions agree with TRBD1. The V and J ends lost 3 bases and 5 bases, in that order; junction bases with no gene match: 1. The germline CDR1 and CDR2 sequences are KGHSH and LQKENI. CDR3 size: 14 residues. CDR3 DNA: TGTGCCAGCTCACCGGACAGGGGGGAAAACATTCAGTACTTC. Amino acid sequence: CASSPDRGENIQYF.

V gene TRBV5-4 combines with J gene TRBJ2-1, with D possibly being TRBD2 (7 bases). Trimming took 0 bases from V and 6 from J, leaving 13 bases between them. This CDR3 is 15 amino acids long. The germline CDR1 and CDR2 sequences are SGHNT and YYREEE (reference sequence). CDR3 sequence reads: CASSLGGGLVNEQFF. CDR3 nucleotides: TGTGCCAGCAGCTTGGGGGGGGGCCTTGTCAATGAGCAGTTCTTC. The full variable domain, its missing parts supplied by reference TRBV5-4 and TRBJ2-1, is ETGVTQSPTHLIKTRGQQVTLRCSSQSGHNTVSWYQQALGQGPQFIFQYYREEENGRGNFPPRFSGLQFPNYSSELNVNALELDDSALYLCASSLGGGLVNEQFFGPGTRLTVL.

Written as DNA, the CDR3 is TGTGCCATCAGCTTAGACAGGGCTAACTATGGCTACACCTTC. This encodes CAISLDRANYGYTF. The V and J genes are TRBV10-3 and TRBJ1-2, with 7 bases that match TRBD1. With 6 bases clipped from V and 0 bases from J, the junction kept 4 bases outside the gene matches. This CDR3 has 14 residues. Per the germline V gene, CDR1 is ENHRY and CDR2 is SYGVKD.

This clone turned up a few times. The V gene is TRBV7-3, the J gene TRBJ2-1; 10 bases match TRBD2. This CDR3 is 16 amino acids long. The junction had 9 bases not matched to a gene; V was cut back by 2 bases and J by 8 bases. Germline-derived CDR1 and CDR2 are SGHTA and FQGTGA. CDR3 DNA sequence: TGTGCCAGCAGCTTAGGGCTAGCGGGGGTGGTCGATGAGCAGTTCTTC. It is translated as CASSLGLAGVVDEQFF.

J is TRBJ2-7 and V is TRBV4-3, with 7 positions matching TRBD1. The V segment lost 4 bases and the J segment 3 bases; nucleotides outside the gene matches: 9. The germline gives CDR1 LGHNA, CDR2 YSLEER. The CDR3 sequence is 15 residues long. In DNA, the CDR3 is TGCGCCAGCAGCCCCCGGGACAGAGGCTTCTACGAGCAGTACTTC. It yields the protein CASSPRDRGFYEQYF.

This chain links TRBV28 with TRBJ1-1; D gene unclear. Germline CDR1 MDHEN, CDR2 SYDVKM. This CDR3 has 11 residues. V was pared by 2 bases and J by 6 bases, with 4 bases between. The CDR3 DNA follows: TGTGCCAGCAGTTTACGGTCTGAAGCTTTCTTT. Amino acid sequence: CASSLRSEAFF.

This chain joins TRBV10-3 and TRBJ2-7; D perhaps matches TRBD1 (7 bases). The CDR3 is 15 residues long. The V end was cut by 2 bases, the J end by 5 bases, with 16 bases between. Looked up from germline, CDR1 is ENHRY and CDR2 is SYGVKD. Here the CDR3 DNA reads TGTGCCATCAGTGAGGACAGGGAGGCCGGCGACGAGCAGTACTTC. It yields the protein CAISEDREAGDEQYF.

The chain has TRBV5-1 and TRBJ2-5, with D possibly TRBD2 on 6 matching bases. Germline V gene data show CDR1 as SGHRS and CDR2 as YFSETQ. The V gene lost 3 bases and the J gene lost 0 bases, with 12 bases spanning the gap. CDR3 size: 15 residues. The CDR3 DNA reads as TGCGCCAGCAGCTCGGGGGACGGAGACCAAGAGACCCAGTACTTC. Protein sequence: CASSSGDGDQETQYF.

This chain uses TRBV5-4 with TRBJ1-1; TRBD1 aligns across 7 bases. Germline V gene sequence: CDR1 SGHNT, CDR2 YYREEE (reference sequence). Losses at the gene ends were 3 bases for V and 8 bases for J; bases not matched to a gene: 10. This CDR3 is built from 14 residues. CDR3 sequence: CASSSDRLEREAFF. CDR3 sequence (DNA): TGTGCCAGCAGCTCGGACAGGCTAGAAAGAGAAGCTTTCTTT.

The chain carries TRBV7-2 and TRBJ1-2, with a tentative D call TRBD1 (5 bases). The V end lost 4 bases, the J end lost 0 bases, and 12 bases lay between the germline ends. In germline, CDR1 is SGHTA, CDR2 FQGNSA. This CDR3 comprises 15 residues. The CDR3 spells CASSYKGSPNYGYTF. The CDR3 coding sequence is TGTGCCAGCAGCTACAAGGGGTCCCCTAACTATGGCTACACCTTC.

V usage is TRBV27 and J usage is TRBJ1-2, with D unclear. Trimming cost V 0 bases and J 8 bases, with 10 bases left between them. Germline-derived CDR1 and CDR2 are MNHEY and SMNVEV (reference sequence). CDR3 length equals 13 residues. CDR3 loop: CASSLSPPGGYTF. The CDR3 DNA reads as TGTGCCAGCAGTTTATCCCCCCCGGGGGGCTACACCTTC.